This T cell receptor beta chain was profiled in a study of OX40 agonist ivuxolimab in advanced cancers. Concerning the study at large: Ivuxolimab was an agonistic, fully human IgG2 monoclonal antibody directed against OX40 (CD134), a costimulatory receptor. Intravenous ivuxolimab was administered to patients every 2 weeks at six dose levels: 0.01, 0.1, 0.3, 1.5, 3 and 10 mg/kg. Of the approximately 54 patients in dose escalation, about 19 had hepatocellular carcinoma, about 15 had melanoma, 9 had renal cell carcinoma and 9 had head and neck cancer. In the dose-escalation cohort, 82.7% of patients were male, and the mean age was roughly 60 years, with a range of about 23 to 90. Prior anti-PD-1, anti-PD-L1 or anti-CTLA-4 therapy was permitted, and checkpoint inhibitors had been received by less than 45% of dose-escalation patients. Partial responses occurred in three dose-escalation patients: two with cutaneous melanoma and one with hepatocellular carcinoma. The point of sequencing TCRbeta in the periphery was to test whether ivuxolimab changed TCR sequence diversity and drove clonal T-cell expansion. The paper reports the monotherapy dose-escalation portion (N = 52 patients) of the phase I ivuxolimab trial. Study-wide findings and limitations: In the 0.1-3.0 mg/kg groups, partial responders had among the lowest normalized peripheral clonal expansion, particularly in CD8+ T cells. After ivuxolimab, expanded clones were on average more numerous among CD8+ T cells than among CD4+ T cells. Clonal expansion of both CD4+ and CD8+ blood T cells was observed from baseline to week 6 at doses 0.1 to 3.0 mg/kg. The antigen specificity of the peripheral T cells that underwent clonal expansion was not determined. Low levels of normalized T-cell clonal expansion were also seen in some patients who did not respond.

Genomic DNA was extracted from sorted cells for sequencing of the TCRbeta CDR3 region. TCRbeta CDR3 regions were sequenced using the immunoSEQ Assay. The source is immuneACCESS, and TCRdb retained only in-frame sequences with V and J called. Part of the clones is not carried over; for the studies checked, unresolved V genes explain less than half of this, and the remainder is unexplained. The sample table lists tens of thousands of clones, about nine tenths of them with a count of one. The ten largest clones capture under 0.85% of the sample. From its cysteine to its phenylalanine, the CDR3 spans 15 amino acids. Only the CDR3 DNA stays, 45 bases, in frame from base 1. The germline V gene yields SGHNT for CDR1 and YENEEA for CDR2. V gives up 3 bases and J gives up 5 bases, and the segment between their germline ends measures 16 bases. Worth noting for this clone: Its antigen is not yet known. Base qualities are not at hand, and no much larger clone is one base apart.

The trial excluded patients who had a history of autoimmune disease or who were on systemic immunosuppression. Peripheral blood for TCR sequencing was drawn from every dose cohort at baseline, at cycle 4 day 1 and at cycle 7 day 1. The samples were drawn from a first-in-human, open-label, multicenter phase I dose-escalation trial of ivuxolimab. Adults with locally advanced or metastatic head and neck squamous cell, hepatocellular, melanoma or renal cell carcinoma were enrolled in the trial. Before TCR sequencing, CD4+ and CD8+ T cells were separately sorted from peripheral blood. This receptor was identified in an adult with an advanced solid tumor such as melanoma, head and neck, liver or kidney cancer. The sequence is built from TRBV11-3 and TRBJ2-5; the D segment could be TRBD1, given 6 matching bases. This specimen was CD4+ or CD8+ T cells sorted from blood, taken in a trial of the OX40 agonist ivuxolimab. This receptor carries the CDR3 CASSFTGNLGETQYF. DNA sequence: TGTGCCAGCAGCTTTACAGGGAATCTTGGGGAGACCCAGTACTTC.